The 30 T cell receptor beta chains in this list originate from one sample, sequenced in a study of T cell responses to AZD1222 COVID-19 vaccine. Using immunoSEQ multiplex PCR, the repertoire was profiled, and TCRdb retains in-frame clones only, with some absent. The sample records over 100,000 clones, 90% to 95% being singletons. The specimen was peripheral blood, collected on day 0 of AZD1222 vaccination. All receptors come from an adult in good health.

This chain connects TRBV9 to TRBJ2-1; 7 nucleotides match TRBD2. Germline V gives CDR1 SGDLS, CDR2 YYNGEE. V shed 2 bases and J 8 bases; nucleotides not matched to a gene: 16. CDR3 size: 17 residues. CDR3: CASSVASGKVGGDEQFF. CDR3 bases: TGTGCCAGCAGCGTCGCTAGCGGAAAGGTGGGCGGGGATGAGCAGTTCTTC.

The chain is built from TRBV6-5 and TRBJ1-1, with D unclear. The CDR3 runs 13 residues. The V gene lost 3 bases and the J gene lost 4 bases, with 9 bases spanning the gap. Germline V gene sequence: CDR1 MNHEY, CDR2 SVGAGI. The CDR3 spells CASSYAAVTEAFF. CDR3 DNA: TGTGCCAGCAGTTATGCGGCAGTCACTGAAGCTTTCTTT.

The J gene is TRBJ2-2, the V gene TRBV14; D possibly matches TRBD1 or TRBD2 (5 bases each). With 5 bases removed from V and 3 bases from J, the gap between germline ends came to 13 bases. Germline CDR1 reads SGHDN; CDR2 reads FVKESK. The CDR3 is made up of 15 amino acids. CDR3 protein: CASSWDQRDTGELFF. CDR3 coding DNA: TGTGCCAGCAGCTGGGACCAGCGCGACACCGGGGAGCTGTTTTTT. Together with reference TRBV14 and TRBJ2-2, the CDR3 gives the full variable domain: EAGVTQFPSHSVIEKGQTVTLRCDPISGHDNLYWYRRVMGKEIKFLLHFVKESKQDESGMPNNRFLAERTGGTYSTLKVQPAELEDSGVYFCASSWDQRDTGELFFGEGSRLTVL.

The chain has TRBV18 and TRBJ1-3, with TRBD1 matching 8 bases. The germline V gene encodes CDR1 KGHSH and CDR2 LQKENI. CDR3 length: 17 residues. V shed 4 bases and J 0 bases; nucleotides not matched to a gene: 8. The CDR3 coding sequence is TGTGCCAGCTCACGCCTGGGACAGGTGAACTCTGGAAACACCATATATTTT. Encoded protein: CASSRLGQVNSGNTIYF.

This clone was picked up one time. This sequence joins TRBV27 and TRBJ2-1; D perhaps matches TRBD2 (6 bases). Germline V gives CDR1 MNHEY, CDR2 SMNVEV (reference sequence). CDR3 length equals 16 residues. The V gene lost 5 bases and the J gene lost 3 bases, with 17 bases spanning the gap. CDR3 protein: CASSQGRWPNYNEQFF. The CDR3 DNA is TGTGCCAGCAGTCAAGGGAGGTGGCCTAACTACAATGAGCAGTTCTTC.

The CDR3 DNA follows: TGTGCCAGCAGCTACGAAACCAACTATGGCTACACCTTC. Translated: CASSYETNYGYTF. V usage is TRBV7-2 and J usage is TRBJ1-2; the D is unclear. Per the germline V gene, CDR1 is SGHTA and CDR2 is FQGNSA. Trimming cost V 4 bases and J 2 bases, with 8 bases left between them. The CDR3 consists of 13 residues.

This rearrangement joins TRBV18 to TRBJ2-7; 8 positions agree with TRBD2. This CDR3 has 16 amino acids. V trimming: 0 bases; J trimming: 3 bases; junction bases outside the gene matches: 7. Germline CDR1 KGHSH, CDR2 LQKENI. The DNA of the CDR3 is TGTGCCAGCTCACCACCTGGACTAGCCGGTGACTACGAGCAGTACTTC. It specifies CASSPPGLAGDYEQYF.

The chain couples TRBV10-3 to TRBJ1-2, with D hard to call. The CDR3 totals 12 residues. From germline, CDR1 is ENHRY and CDR2 SYGVKD. V lost 2 bases, J lost 3 bases, and 4 bases lay in between. CDR3: CAISEMDYGYTF. CDR3 coding DNA: TGTGCCATCAGTGAGATGGACTATGGCTACACCTTC.

V gene TRBV9 combines with J gene TRBJ2-2; 8 bases are a match to TRBD2. The CDR3 covers 17 residues. Germline CDR1 is SGDLS and CDR2 is YYNGEE. V shed 0 bases, J shed 5 bases, and the junction held 9 bases outside the gene matches. The CDR3 DNA sequence: TGTGCCAGCAGCGTAGCTCGCGGCGGGGGGACAACCGGGGAGCTGTTTTTT. This codes for CASSVARGGGTTGELFF.

CDR3 coding DNA: TGTGCCACCAGTGATTCAAGTGGGCCGAACGGAAATGAGCAGTTCTTC. Protein product: CATSDSSGPNGNEQFF. The V gene is TRBV24-1, the J gene TRBJ2-1; D ambiguous. Germline values: CDR1 KGHDR, CDR2 SFDVKD. The CDR3 spans 16 residues. Between the trimmed V and J ends, which lost 2 bases and 7 bases, there was a span of 17 bases.

This chain uses TRBV12-5 with TRBJ1-2; D call uncertain. Germline V gene sequence: CDR1 LGHNT, CDR2 FRNRAP. The V and J ends lost 5 bases and 4 bases respectively, with 14 bases between them. The CDR3 extends over 14 amino acids. Written as DNA, the CDR3 is TGTGCTAGTGGTCTGGGTTTGGGTTCCTATGGCTACACCTTC. Translation: CASGLGLGSYGYTF.

V and J are TRBV18 and TRBJ1-2, with 9 bases lining up with TRBD1. CDR3 size: 15 residues. From germline, CDR1 is KGHSH and CDR2 LQKENI. V dropped 3 bases and J dropped 5; count of bases not matched to a gene: 7. For the CDR3, the DNA is TGTGCCAGCTCACCTGAACCCGGGACAGGGTATGGCTACACCTTC. This translates into CASSPEPGTGYGYTF. The full variable domain, completed using reference TRBV18 and TRBJ1-2, is NAGVMQNPRHLVRRRGQEARLRCSPMKGHSHVYWYRQLPEEGLKFMVYLQKENIIDESGMPKERFSAEFPKEGPSILRIQQVVRGDSAAYFCASSPEPGTGYGYTFGSGTRLTVV.

V is TRBV7-9 and J is TRBJ1-1; 9 positions match TRBD1. The CDR3 is made up of 14 amino acids. The germline V gene has CDR1 SEHNR and CDR2 FQNEAQ (reference sequence). J lost 1 base, V lost 6 bases, and 3 bases had no gene match. CDR3 amino acids: CASRVGQGNTEAFF. The CDR3 region has the DNA TGTGCCAGCAGGGTGGGACAGGGGAACACTGAAGCTTTCTTT.

Here the CDR3 reads CAWSVQGNGYTF. CDR3 nucleotides: TGTGCCTGGAGTGTACAGGGGAATGGCTACACCTTC. The chain couples TRBV30 to TRBJ1-2; 7 nucleotides match TRBD1. The germline V gene encodes CDR1 GTSNPN and CDR2 SVGIG (reference sequence). The CDR3 runs 12 residues. V lost 0 bases and J lost 6; bases outside the gene matches: 1.

The V call is TRBV12-5, the J call TRBJ2-7; D might be TRBD1 (8 bases). Germline CDR1 is LGHNT and CDR2 is FRNRAP. There are 14 residues in the CDR3. The V end lost 5 bases, the J end lost 2 bases, and 13 bases lay between the germline ends. The CDR3 bases are TGTGCTAGTGGTCCGGGGGGACAGGCCTACGAGCAGTACTTC. This gives the protein CASGPGGQAYEQYF.

Only a few counts were recorded for this clone. The chain joins TRBV15 to TRBJ1-1, with 7 bases matching TRBD1. This CDR3 is built from 13 residues. V dropped 8 bases and J dropped 3; count of bases not matched to a gene: 6. The germline V gene has CDR1 LNHNV and CDR2 YYDKDF (reference sequence). Here the CDR3 DNA reads TGTGCCACCGGAGGGGGCAGGTACACTGAAGCTTTCTTT. Protein sequence: CATGGGRYTEAFF.

V and J are TRBV10-3 and TRBJ1-2, with D tentatively TRBD1 (5 bases). CDR1 and CDR2 from the germline V gene are ENHRY and SYGVKD. Trimming took 4 bases from V and 4 from J, leaving 19 bases between them. CDR3 length: 16 amino acids. The CDR3 DNA is TGTGCCATCAGTGGGTATGGGGGGACGGCGGGCTATGGCTACACCTTC. This gives the protein CAISGYGGTAGYGYTF.

This sequence joins TRBV18 and TRBJ2-1; 11 bases are shared with TRBD2. Trimming cost V 2 bases and J 4 bases; bases outside gene matches: 4. Germline-derived CDR1 and CDR2 are KGHSH and LQKENI. The CDR3 contains 16 residues. The CDR3 loop is CASSPTSGSFYNEQFF. The CDR3 DNA reads as TGTGCCAGCTCACCAACTAGCGGGAGTTTTTACAATGAGCAGTTCTTC. The complete variable domain, with remaining parts taken from reference TRBV18 and TRBJ2-1, reads NAGVMQNPRHLVRRRGQEARLRCSPMKGHSHVYWYRQLPEEGLKFMVYLQKENIIDESGMPKERFSAEFPKEGPSILRIQQVVRGDSAAYFCASSPTSGSFYNEQFFGPGTRLTVL.

This rearrangement joins TRBV27 to TRBJ1-3; TRBD1 agrees at 7 bases. V lost 2 bases to trimming and J lost 1 base; unmatched junction nucleotides: 5. The CDR3 length is 16 residues. Looked up from germline, CDR1 is MNHEY and CDR2 is SMNVEV (reference sequence). The CDR3 DNA reads as TGTGCCAGCAGTTTACAGGGGGTGGAATCTGGAAACACCATATATTTT. Translated, it gives CASSLQGVESGNTIYF.

The chain carries TRBV24-1 and TRBJ1-2; TRBD1 is a possible D gene (5 bases). This CDR3 is built from 13 residues. Germline CDR1 and CDR2: KGHDR and SFDVKD. V lost 3 bases and J lost 1, with 5 bases in between. CDR3 bases: TGTGCCACCAGTGATGGGGGTAACTATGGCTACACCTTC. The encoded protein is CATSDGGNYGYTF.

The chain uses TRBV6-5 and TRBJ1-1, with unresolved D. CDR1 and CDR2 from the germline V gene are MNHEY and SVGAGI. V was shortened by 8 bases and J by 0 bases, with 13 bases between the two germline ends. The length of the CDR3 is 14 residues. The CDR3 reads CASSGPAMNTEAFF. DNA for the CDR3: TGTGCCAGCTCCGGTCCCGCTATGAACACTGAAGCTTTCTTT.

The chain carries TRBV11-2 and TRBJ2-3, with D possibly being TRBD2 (6 bases). V was trimmed by 4 bases and J by 5 bases, leaving 19 bases between them. The CDR3 is 16 amino acids. The germline V gene has CDR1 SGHAT and CDR2 FQNNGV. The CDR3 protein is CASSSALSPGGDTQYF. The CDR3 DNA is TGTGCCAGCAGCTCCGCCCTCTCCCCCGGGGGAGATACGCAGTATTTT.

This clone was seen more than once but under ten times. Other DNA sequences of this sample code for an identical CDR3. The chain is built from TRBV20-1 and TRBJ2-7, with D possibly being TRBD2 (6 bases). CDR1 and CDR2 from the germline V gene are DFQATT and SNEGSKA (reference sequence). This CDR3 region has 11 residues. V lost 3 bases to trimming and J lost 3 bases, with 6 bases between them. In DNA form, the CDR3 reads TGCAGTGCTAGCGGGAGCTACGAGCAGTACTTC. The encoded protein is CSASGSYEQYF.

The chain joins TRBV29-1 to TRBJ1-2; TRBD1 matches 9 bases. The CDR3 covers 13 residues. The germline gives CDR1 SQVTM, CDR2 ANQGSEA. The junction had 3 bases not matched to a gene; V was cut back by 1 base and J by 6 bases. CDR3 region: CSVEGQGEDGYTF. The CDR3 DNA follows: TGCAGCGTTGAAGGACAGGGGGAGGATGGCTACACCTTC.

The chain is built from TRBV2 and TRBJ2-2; 13 positions match TRBD2. V dropped 6 bases and J dropped 4; count of bases not matched to a gene: 2. CDR1 is SNHLY, CDR2 FYNNEI, per germline. This CDR3 contains 15 residues. The CDR3 reads CASRGLAGPTGELFF. For the CDR3, the DNA is TGTGCCAGCAGGGGACTAGCGGGACCCACCGGGGAGCTGTTTTTT.

The chain recombines TRBV18 with TRBJ2-7; D call uncertain. There are 15 residues in the CDR3. Deletions cut 4 bases from V and 0 bases from J, with 13 bases between. CDR1 is KGHSH and CDR2 is LQKENI in the germline V gene. CDR3 in amino acids: CASSQVDVNSYEQYF. For the CDR3, the DNA is TGTGCCAGCTCACAAGTGGACGTTAACTCCTACGAGCAGTACTTC.

This rearrangement joins TRBV10-3 to TRBJ2-6; no firm D call. Trimming removed 2 bases from V and 3 bases from J, with 5 bases in between. Germline V lookup: CDR1 ENHRY, CDR2 SYGVKD. The CDR3 runs to 14 residues. The CDR3 region is CAISERYGANVLTF. The CDR3 bases are TGTGCCATCAGTGAGAGATATGGGGCCAACGTCCTGACTTTC.

The table lists this clone with a count of one. This chain links TRBV3-1 (or the pseudogene TRBV3-2) with TRBJ2-1; TRBD2 agrees at 9 bases. The V segment lost 3 bases and the J segment 6 bases; nucleotides outside the gene matches: 9. The germline gives CDR1 LGHDT, CDR2 YNNKEL (reference sequence). CDR3 length equals 16 residues. The CDR3 DNA reads TGTGCCAGCAGCCACATAGCGGGAGAGACGGGCAATGAGCAGTTCTTC. It encodes CASSHIAGETGNEQFF.

This chain connects TRBV6-2 or TRBV6-3 to TRBJ1-5; TRBD1 matches 9 bases. The CDR3 length is 15 residues. The germline V gene has CDR1 MNHEY and CDR2 SVGEGT. With V trimmed by 4 bases and J by 8 bases, 9 bases remained unmatched. CDR3 sequence: CASSSPTGGFKPQHF. The CDR3, as DNA: TGTGCCAGCAGTTCTCCCACAGGGGGCTTCAAGCCCCAGCATTTT.

V gene TRBV10-1 combines with J gene TRBJ2-5; 11 nucleotides agree with TRBD2. This CDR3 contains 15 residues. Germline assignment: CDR1 WNHNN and CDR2 SYGVQD (reference sequence). V shed 5 bases, J shed 6 bases, and the junction held 8 bases outside the gene matches. CDR3 DNA sequence: TGCGCCAGCAGTCCCGGGACTAGCGGTGCTAAGACCCAGTACTTC. It encodes CASSPGTSGAKTQYF.